This TCR beta chain stems from a study of T-cell memory formation after mild COVID-19. Per the germline V gene, CDR1 is SNHLY and CDR2 is FYNNEI. CDR3 length: 14 amino acids. V lost 8 bases and J 0 bases, leaving 11 bases between the germline ends. TCRdb independently ran MiXCR on the 5' RACE reads; one entry per CDR3 protein. This sample carries some 160,000 distinct CDR3 sequences, over 10% of them seen once, and the ten largest clones take approximately 3.4%. This clonotype appeared a few times. Material: PBMCs or a T cell subset sorted from them (not recorded which). The chain employs TRBV2 and TRBJ1-5; possibly TRBD1 for D (5 bases). This clonotype was sampled from a man aged 18 to 30 who had mild COVID-19 (a few samples of this study predate the infection). Cell type and time point are not known. CDR3 sequence reads: CASVQEYSNQPQHF. The CDR3 nucleotides are TGTGCCAGCGTACAGGAATATAGCAATCAGCCCCAGCATTTT. The full variable domain, with the rest looked up from reference TRBV2 and TRBJ1-5, is EPEVTQTPSHQVTQMGQEVILRCVPISNHLYFYWYRQILGQKVEFLVSFYNNEISEKSEIFDDQFSVERPDGSNFTLKIRSTKLEDSAMYFCASVQEYSNQPQHFGDGTRLSIL.